The clone carrying this TCR beta chain was observed a few times. Its antigen is unknown. The investigators amplified TCR beta CDR3 regions from RNA transcripts. First-round RT-PCR with HTBI primers amplified the TCR CDR3 region. TCRdb analysed the multiplex PCR reads with MiXCR anew, one entry per CDR3 protein. Among hundreds of thousands of distinct CDR3 sequences listed, approximately 25% were seen once. The study included ophthalmopathy patients with Clinical Activity Score at least 3, NOSPECS grade at least 4 and duration under 3 months. The source of the sample is a study of T cells in Graves' hyperthyroidism and ophthalmopathy. Germline V CDR1 and CDR2: SNHLY, FYNNEI. The length of the CDR3 is 14 residues. The V end was cut by 6 bases, the J end by 1 base, with 12 bases between. Study outcomes and limitations: Expanded thyroid clonotypes (above 0.001) were mostly also found in blood.

The receptor's source is a woman aged 25 to 45 with Graves' ophthalmopathy. V gene TRBV2 combines with J gene TRBJ2-5; D perhaps matches TRBD2 (5 bases). Sequenced input: blood. In DNA, the CDR3 is TGTGCCAGCAGGAGTGGGAGCGGCCAAGAGACCCAGTACTTC. Its translation: CASRSGSGQETQYF.